Listed below are T cell receptor beta chains from one sample, sequenced in a study of cytomegalovirus exposure and HLA in healthy donors. The table came from immunoSEQ multiplex PCR; TCRdb's copy has only in-frame clones and leaves some out. The data contain 160,000 or so clones, about 88% of them singletons. Sequencing input: PBMCs. The origin of the receptors is a woman aged 18-30 years in good health and CMV-seronegative. CDR3s include the opening cysteine and the closing phenylalanine or tryptophan. The D gene is left open where the match is weak. Not every row has a clone size; where given, it reads once, few, many or a size class.

CDR3 DNA | CDR3 protein | J gene | clone size | V gene | D gene
TGTGCCAGTAGTACAGGGGATCGCTCCTATAATTCACCCCTCCACTTT | CASSTGDRSYNSPLHF | TRBJ1-6 | - | TRBV19 | -
TGTGCCAGCCGGCATAGCGGGGCCCTCGGGGAGACCCAGTACTTC | CASRHSGALGETQYF | TRBJ2-5 | once | TRBV6-5 | TRBD2
TGTGCCAGCAGTTTATATGGCTCGAGGGCTAGCGGGTACGAGCAGTACTTC | CASSLYGSRASGYEQYF | TRBJ2-7 | - | TRBV28 | TRBD2
TGTGCCAGTAGTATATGGGGGACAGGGACCTACGAGCAGTACTTC | CASSIWGTGTYEQYF | TRBJ2-7 | - | TRBV19 | TRBD1
TGTGCCAGCAGCCCTGGACACTCTAACGGCAATGAGCAGTTCTTC | CASSPGHSNGNEQFF | TRBJ2-1 | once | TRBV9 | -
TGTGCCAGCAGCTTAAAGTACCGGGACAGGGGGCCGGAGACCCAGTACTTC | CASSLKYRDRGPETQYF | TRBJ2-5 | - | TRBV7-3 | TRBD1
TGTGCCAGCAGTTTTAGGCTAGCGGGAGGAGAGACCCAGTACTTC | CASSFRLAGGETQYF | TRBJ2-5 | - | TRBV28 | TRBD2
TGTGCCAGCAGCTTACAAGGGACTTTCAATGAGCAGTTCTTC | CASSLQGTFNEQFF | TRBJ2-1 | - | TRBV13 | -
TGTGCCAGCAGCGTAGCCGGGACTAAGGCGGATACGCAGTATTTT | CASSVAGTKADTQYF | TRBJ2-3 | - | TRBV9 | TRBD2
TGTGCCAGCAGTTCCCCGGGGGGATTGAACACCGGGGAGCTGTTTTTT | CASSSPGGLNTGELFF | TRBJ2-2 | - | TRBV6-5 | TRBD2
TGTGCCAGCAGCCAAGTAGATTCCACTGTTGAAGCTTTCTTT | CASSQVDSTVEAFF | TRBJ1-1 | - | TRBV4-2 | -
TGTGCCAGCAGTGAAATGGCGGCTAGCTCCTACGAGCAGTACTTC | CASSEMAASSYEQYF | TRBJ2-7 | - | TRBV2 | -
TGCGCCAGCAGCTCCGGGACAGGGGATTACGAGCAGTACTTC | CASSSGTGDYEQYF | TRBJ2-7 | - | TRBV5-1 | TRBD1
TGTGCCAGCACCACCGACAGGGACCCGCCCTACGAGCAGTACTTC | CASTTDRDPPYEQYF | TRBJ2-7 | - | TRBV28 | TRBD1
TGTGCCAGCAGTTTAAGAGGTCGGGGACCCCGGGGGACTGAAGCTTTCTTT | CASSLRGRGPRGTEAFF | TRBJ1-1 | - | TRBV27 | -
TGTGCCTGGAACAAAGGGCGGGATTCACCCCTCCACTTT | CAWNKGRDSPLHF | TRBJ1-6 | - | TRBV30 | -
TGTGCCAGCAGCGTAGAAACAGCTTATGGCTACCCCTTC | CASSVETAYGYPF | TRBJ1-2 | - | TRBV9 | -
TGTGCCACCGGGGTCCCCTCTGGAAACACCATATATTTT | CATGVPSGNTIYF | TRBJ1-3 | once | TRBV28 | -
TGTGCCAGTAGTATATCCGGGGTAGCTGGGGCCAACGTCCTGACTTTC | CASSISGVAGANVLTF | TRBJ2-6 | once | TRBV19 | -
TGTGCCAGTAGTATCCTACCCTCCGGGACAGGGACCGAGCAGTACTTC | CASSILPSGTGTEQYF | TRBJ2-7 | - | TRBV19 | TRBD1
TGTGCCAGCAAAACGGTCCGGGACTCTCCTGATGGCTACACCTTC | CASKTVRDSPDGYTF | TRBJ1-2 | - | TRBV28 | -
TGTGCCAGCGAGAACAGATCCTCTGGAAACACCATATATTTT | CASENRSSGNTIYF | TRBJ1-3 | - | TRBV5-4 | -
TGTGCCAGCAGTTGGGGGACAGATAACTATGGCTACACCTTC | CASSWGTDNYGYTF | TRBJ1-2 | - | TRBV28 | TRBD1
TGTGCCAGCAGCCGGGACAGCTCGGAAGCTTTCTTT | CASSRDSSEAFF | TRBJ1-1 | - | TRBV5-5 | TRBD1
TGTGCCAGCGAACCGACAGGGGTTGGAAACACCATATATTTT | CASEPTGVGNTIYF | TRBJ1-3 | - | TRBV7-2 | TRBD1
TGTGCCAGCACGCCGCGGAGGGTGTCATTCATGGAAACTAATGAAAAACTGTTTTTT | CASTPRRVSFMETNEKLFF | TRBJ1-4 | - | TRBV2 | -
TGTGCCAGCAGGCAACCGGGACAGGGATCCGGCTACACCTTC | CASRQPGQGSGYTF | TRBJ1-2 | few | TRBV6-1 | TRBD1
TGTGCCTGGAGTGCTATTTATAGCAATCAGCCCCAGCATTTT | CAWSAIYSNQPQHF | TRBJ1-5 | - | TRBV30 | -
TGTGCCAGCAGTGTGAATAGCGGGGCCCCCGAGACCCAGTACTTC | CASSVNSGAPETQYF | TRBJ2-5 | - | TRBV2 | TRBD2
TGTGCCAGTAGTATAATGGAGGGAGTGGGTGAAAAACTGTTTTTT | CASSIMEGVGEKLFF | TRBJ1-4 | - | TRBV19 | -
TGTGCCAGCAGCCGCGGGACTAGCAAAGAGACCCAGTACTTC | CASSRGTSKETQYF | TRBJ2-5 | - | TRBV7-8 | TRBD2
TGTGCCAGTAGTATGGGGACAGGGGATCGCGAGCAGTACTTC | CASSMGTGDREQYF | TRBJ2-7 | - | TRBV19 | TRBD1
TGTGCCAGTAGTATAAGGGGCCATGGCTACACCTTC | CASSIRGHGYTF | TRBJ1-2 | - | TRBV19 | -
TGCGCCAGCAGTCATGTTCGAGGAGGAAACACCATATATTTT | CASSHVRGGNTIYF | TRBJ1-3 | few | TRBV23-1 | -
TGTGCCAGCAGTCCGGACATGGGGTGGGGGGGTGAGCAGTACTTC | CASSPDMGWGGEQYF | TRBJ2-7 | - | TRBV27 | TRBD2
TGTGCCAGCAGTTTATTGGGTCAGGGGGCCGCCAAAAACATTCAGTACTTC | CASSLLGQGAAKNIQYF | TRBJ2-4 | - | TRBV27 | TRBD1
TGTGCTAGTGGTTTGGTCGTCAGGGGTCTTTATTATAGTGAGCAGTTCTTC | CASGLVVRGLYYSEQFF | TRBJ2-1 | - | TRBV12-5 | -
TGCGCCAGCAGCTTGGGAGGGGGATTGAACACTGAAGCTTTCTTT | CASSLGGGLNTEAFF | TRBJ1-1 | - | TRBV5-1 | -
TGTTCCAGCCAGGGGGCCCGAAACACCATATATTTT | CSSQGARNTIYF | TRBJ1-3 | - | TRBV7-9 | TRBD1